In its sample, the clone carrying this TCR beta chain was seen once. Its antigen is still unknown. CDR1 is MNHEY, CDR2 SMNVEV, per germline (reference sequence). This CDR3 has 15 amino acids. Trimming took off 9 bases at V and 4 bases at J, with 22 bases between the two ends. Alongside a J-beta primer mix, a sample-barcoded 5' primer served in a second PCR lasting roughly 7 to 11 cycles. One entry per CDR3 protein results from TCRdb running MiXCR on the 5' RACE reads. The repertoire holds just over 1 million distinct CDR3 sequences, with over 35% as singletons. The data belong to a study of blood T cells in healthy people across ages. Study-level findings and limits: A strong correlation was found between TCR beta diversity and the percentage of naive T cells.

The chain is built from TRBV27 and TRBJ2-7; perhaps TRBD2 as D (6 bases). The sequencing sample was made of blood. The TCR comes from a woman aged 60-75 years in good health. The CDR3 sequence is CASSPRGLTNYEQYF. The CDR3 nucleotides read TGTGCCAGTAGTCCTCGGGGACTCACTAATTACGAGCAGTACTTC.